One and the same sample provided the 6 T cell receptor beta chains below, sequenced in a study of cytomegalovirus exposure and HLA in healthy donors. The PCR had 60 Vbeta and 13 Jbeta primers. This table comes from immunoSEQ multiplex PCR, and its TCRdb copy is limited to in-frame clones, with some not included. This sample yields 200,000 to 250,000 clones, of which around 80% are seen a single time; 1.7% belongs to the top ten. Sequencing was carried out using PBMCs. Receptors were obtained from a man in his fifties in good health and CMV-seronegative.

The chain joins TRBV5-1 to TRBJ1-5; D is uncertain. V lost 0 bases, J lost 4 bases, and 11 bases lay in between. This CDR3 spans 15 amino acids. CDR1 is SGHRS and CDR2 is YFSETQ in the germline V gene. The CDR3 bases are TGCGCCAGCAGCTTGGATGCAGGCTCTAATCAGCCCCAGCATTTT. Translating gives CASSLDAGSNQPQHF.

The genes are TRBV28 and TRBJ2-1; no clear D. The CDR3 contains 15 residues. V lost 5 bases to trimming and J lost 0 bases, with 11 bases between them. In germline, CDR1 is MDHEN, CDR2 SYDVKM. This chain's CDR3 is CASSRRQVSYNEQFF. DNA of the CDR3: TGTGCCAGCAGTAGACGACAAGTCTCCTACAATGAGCAGTTCTTC.

The rearrangement joins TRBV5-1 to TRBJ2-1; no reliable D call. The CDR3 is made up of 16 amino acids. V gave up 0 bases and J gave up 0 bases, with 10 bases separating them. Germline values: CDR1 SGHRS, CDR2 YFSETQ. The CDR3 reads CASSLDPVSSYNEQFF. The CDR3 region has the DNA TGCGCCAGCAGCTTGGATCCGGTGAGCTCCTACAATGAGCAGTTCTTC.

V and J are TRBV7-8 and TRBJ1-1; a possible D gene is TRBD1 (5 bases). V lost 2 bases to trimming and J lost 5 bases, with 9 bases between them. This CDR3 spans 13 amino acids. Germline assignment: CDR1 SGHVS and CDR2 FQNEAQ. The CDR3 coding sequence is TGTGCCAGCAGCTTAAGGGGAGGAACTGAAGCTTTCTTT. Translating it yields CASSLRGGTEAFF. Looking up the rest from reference TRBV7-8 and TRBJ1-1 gives the full variable domain: GAGVSQSPRYKVAKRGQDVALRCDPISGHVSLFWYQQALGQGPEFLTYFQNEAQLDKSGLPSDRFFAERPEGSVSTLKIQRTQQEDSAVYLCASSLRGGTEAFFGQGTRLTVV.

Written as DNA, the CDR3 is TGTGCCAGCAGCAGGGACAGGGTCAAGCCCCAGCATTTT. This sequence encodes CASSRDRVKPQHF. The gene calls are TRBV6-5 and TRBJ1-5, with 9 bases fitting TRBD1. The trim removed 6 bases at V and 8 bases at J, leaving 5 bases unmatched. The germline V gene has CDR1 MNHEY and CDR2 SVGAGI. The CDR3 covers 13 residues.

There are a few counts of this clone. The rearrangement links TRBV7-9 to TRBJ2-7; D gene ambiguous. The CDR3 has 13 amino acids. Trimming cost V 4 bases and J 3 bases, with 10 bases left between them. Germline lookup yields CDR1 SEHNR and CDR2 FQNEAQ (reference sequence). The DNA of the CDR3 is TGTGCCAGCAGCTCCCAAAACAACTACGAGCAGTACTTC. Protein: CASSSQNNYEQYF.